This record covers a single TCR beta chain. Its cognate antigen is unknown. It was patients with CD8+CD57+ cell expansion by flow cytometry who were chosen for sequencing. Therapy had not been given to patients before blood sampling. This sample is part of a study of CD8+CD57+ T cells in acquired aplastic anemia. Study-level information: Mean yield of DNA from sorted CD4+ and CD8+ cells was 3.2 ug.

Study-level points and caveats: About 29 sequences, all CD8+ CDR3, were shared between patients and controls.

Trimming left V 3 bases short and J 2 bases short, with 7 bases between. CDR1 and CDR2 from the germline V gene are SGHVS and FNYEAQ. This CDR3 contains 13 residues. CDR3 and TCR beta VDJ profiling relied on genomic DNA as the template. TCRdb re-derived calls from the reads in MiXCR, one entry per CDR3 protein. The sample consists of just over 150,000 distinct CDR3 sequences, around 48% of them appearing once. Sample: sorted CD4+, CD8+, or CD8+CD57+ T cells (not recorded which) from PBMCs. The genes are TRBV7-6 and TRBJ1-1; D not resolved. The sequence was obtained from a human donor with aplastic anemia. The CDR3 DNA sequence: TGTGCCAGCAGCTTGTCAGAAAACACTGAAGCTTTCTTT. Protein sequence: CASSLSENTEAFF.